The next 17 T cell receptor beta chains were all read from a single sample in a study of blood T cell repertoires in COVID-19. The repertoire was sequenced with immunoSEQ multiplex PCR; TCRdb's copy has only in-frame clones and lacks some. The table includes around 330,000 clones, about 88% detected once. The material sequenced was PBMCs or T cells enriched from blood (not recorded which). The receptors originated from a man aged 55 to 70 who had recovered from COVID-19.

This clone has a single count. The chain joins TRBV19 to TRBJ1-5; TRBD1 is a possible D gene (5 bases). From germline, CDR1 is LNHDA and CDR2 SQIVND (reference sequence). V was clipped by 9 bases and J by 7 bases, with 19 bases between them. CDR3 length: 14 residues. The CDR3 DNA reads TGTGCCAGCGACACCCCGGGGGGTGGACAGCCCCAGCATTTT. Protein: CASDTPGGGQPQHF.

The chain recombines TRBV12-5 with TRBJ2-5, with 8 nucleotides matching TRBD2. This CDR3 spans 13 amino acids. Germline CDR1 reads LGHNT; CDR2 reads FRNRAP. Trimming at V came to 8 bases and at J to 2 bases, leaving 4 bases not matched to a gene. The DNA for the CDR3 is TGTGCTAGTTCCCCGGGGGGGCAAGAGACCCAGTACTTC. Its protein product is CASSPGGQETQYF.

With respect to this clone: This sample includes further DNA sequences coding for the same CDR3. This chain connects TRBV3-1 (or the pseudogene TRBV3-2) to TRBJ1-5; D is perhaps TRBD1 (6 bases). The CDR3 has 14 residues. V was cut by 4 bases and J by 0 bases, with 7 bases left in between. Germline assignment: CDR1 LGHDT and CDR2 YNNKEL (reference sequence). CDR3 amino acids: CASSPRGSNQPQHF. CDR3 in DNA: TGTGCCAGCAGCCCCAGGGGTAGCAATCAGCCCCAGCATTTT.

The V call is TRBV5-1, the J call TRBJ1-2, with D maybe TRBD1 (6 bases). From germline, CDR1 is SGHRS and CDR2 YFSETQ. The germline V and J ends were trimmed by 5 bases and 1 base, with 15 bases remaining between them. This CDR3 is 15 amino acids long. DNA of the CDR3: TGCGCCAGCAGAAGGGGGTCTACTGATAACTATGGCTACACCTTC. Translated, it gives CASRRGSTDNYGYTF.

The genes are TRBV2 and TRBJ1-4; TRBD1 might be the D (5 bases). The CDR3 spans 15 residues. Germline values: CDR1 SNHLY, CDR2 FYNNEI. Trimming left V 0 bases short and J 8 bases short, with 13 bases between. The CDR3 reads CASSEARGRGEKLFF. The DNA for the CDR3 is TGTGCCAGCAGTGAAGCGCGGGGGAGAGGCGAAAAACTGTTTTTT.

The genes are TRBV2 and TRBJ2-7; a weak D match, TRBD1 (5 bases). Germline-derived CDR1 and CDR2 are SNHLY and FYNNEI. V was cut by 4 bases and J by 2 bases, with 15 bases left in between. This CDR3 contains 15 residues. The CDR3 is CASSADSLTAYEQYF. The CDR3 nucleotides read TGTGCCAGCAGTGCCGACAGTCTGACGGCCTACGAGCAGTACTTC.

This clone was picked up one time. The chain links TRBV4-2 to TRBJ1-5; tentative D call: TRBD1 (5 bases). The V gene lost 5 bases and the J gene lost 5 bases, with 13 bases spanning the gap. The CDR3 is 14 residues long. CDR1 is LGHNA and CDR2 is YNFKEQ in the germline V gene. The CDR3 is CASSETAGDQPQHF. The CDR3 bases are TGTGCCAGCAGCGAAACAGCGGGGGATCAGCCCCAGCATTTT.

This chain connects TRBV29-1 to TRBJ2-3; 14 nucleotides match TRBD2. Germline V gives CDR1 SQVTM, CDR2 ANQGSEA. The CDR3 is made up of 16 amino acids. The trim removed 7 bases at V and 3 bases at J, leaving 9 bases unmatched. The CDR3 region has the DNA TGCAGCGGGAGGGGACTAGCGGGAGAAGTAACAGATACGCAGTATTTT. It translates to CSGRGLAGEVTDTQYF.

The genes are TRBV13 and TRBJ1-2; the D gene is possibly TRBD1 (5 bases). The CDR3 is made up of 14 amino acids. The V gene lost 2 bases and the J gene lost 6 bases, with 13 bases spanning the gap. Germline assignment: CDR1 PRHDT and CDR2 FYEKMQ (reference sequence). CDR3 residues: CASSLLAGIDGYTF. The CDR3 DNA reads TGTGCCAGCAGCTTATTGGCAGGGATCGATGGCTACACCTTC.

CDR3 DNA sequence: TGTGCCAGCAGCCATAGCGGGGGGCCATCCTACAATGAGCAGTTCTTC. It specifies CASSHSGGPSYNEQFF. The chain joins TRBV3-1 (or the pseudogene TRBV3-2) to TRBJ2-1; 10 bases line up with TRBD2. V gave up 3 bases and J gave up 1 base; unmatched junction bases: 3. CDR3 length: 16 amino acids. Germline assignment: CDR1 LGHDT and CDR2 YNNKEL (reference sequence).

The rearrangement links TRBV3-1 (or the pseudogene TRBV3-2) to TRBJ2-2; tentative D call: TRBD2 (7 bases). The CDR3 has 16 amino acids. Per germline, CDR1 LGHDT and CDR2 YNNKEL (reference sequence). Trimming shortened V by 3 bases and J by 6 bases, and 17 bases separated the two germline ends. The CDR3 region has the DNA TGTGCCAGCAGCCAGGCCTTAGGGGGGGCTCCCGGGGAGCTGTTTTTT. It is translated as CASSQALGGAPGELFF.

The gene calls are TRBV11-2 and TRBJ2-2; 8 bases align to TRBD2. CDR1 and CDR2 from the germline V gene are SGHAT and FQNNGV. The CDR3 runs to 16 residues. With 3 bases clipped from V and 7 bases from J, the junction kept 10 bases outside the gene matches. DNA for the CDR3: TGTGCCAGCAGCTTTTTCGAAGCGGGAGTTAACGGGGAGCTGTTTTTT. Its translation: CASSFFEAGVNGELFF.

The J gene is TRBJ1-6, the V gene TRBV20-1, with 7 positions matching TRBD1. The length of the CDR3 is 11 residues. Germline assignment: CDR1 DFQATT and CDR2 SNEGSKA (reference sequence). J gave up 19 bases and V 3 bases, and 9 bases lay outside the gene matches. CDR3 in DNA: TGCAGTGCTAGCCGACAGGGAGTCCCACACTTT. Amino acids: CSASRQGVPHF.

The chain combines TRBV7-9 with TRBJ2-3; TRBD2 might be the D (7 bases). The CDR3 runs 17 residues. Per germline, CDR1 SEHNR and CDR2 FQNEAQ (reference sequence). V shed 1 base and J shed 2 bases, with 16 bases lying between them. DNA for the CDR3: TGTGCCAGCAGCTTAGTGGGAGGGGGGGATCCCACAGATACGCAGTATTTT. This sequence encodes CASSLVGGGDPTDTQYF.

The chain employs TRBV29-1 and TRBJ2-7; TRBD2 matches 7 bases. Germline V gives CDR1 SQVTM, CDR2 ANQGSEA. J lost 4 bases, V lost 7 bases, and 7 bases had no gene match. The length of the CDR3 is 12 residues. The CDR3 bases are TGCAGCGCCCGGGACTACGCATACGAGCAGTACTTC. Amino acid sequence: CSARDYAYEQYF.

The rearrangement links TRBV3-1 (or the pseudogene TRBV3-2) to TRBJ2-7; 10 bases fit TRBD2. Germline lookup yields CDR1 LGHDT and CDR2 YNNKEL (reference sequence). CDR3 size: 15 residues. With V trimmed by 5 bases and J by 5 bases, 9 bases remained unmatched. The CDR3 is CASSFPGLALDEQYF. The CDR3 bases are TGTGCCAGCAGCTTCCCGGGACTAGCGCTCGACGAGCAGTACTTC.

The CDR3 spells CASSFHRDYEQYF. CDR3 nucleotides: TGTGCCAGCAGTTTCCACAGGGACTACGAGCAGTACTTC. This chain joins TRBV27 and TRBJ2-7; possible D gene TRBD1, 6 bases. Trimming shortened V by 3 bases and J by 3 bases, and 9 bases separated the two germline ends. The CDR3 sequence is 13 residues long. The germline gives CDR1 MNHEY, CDR2 SMNVEV (reference sequence).